This TCR beta chain is from a study of shared clonotypes between healthy human individuals. General study results and limits: Larger richness was generally estimated for naive than memory subsets. Sharing across a few donors was seen in roughly 5% of naive CD4 clonotypes.

As handled by the study authors: ImmunoSEQ output lacked quality scores and full-length reads, limiting matched filtering. Sequencing used immunoSEQ multiplex PCR; TCRdb keeps in-frame clones, though not all of them. D and trimming come from the DNA, and the V and J calls and clone size come from that table. The data show 2 million to 2.5 million clones, approximately 94% seen once. Negatively enriched CD4+ T cells were divided by CD45RA into naive and memory. CDR3 length: 18 residues. Trimming removed 0 bases from V and 4 bases from J; junction bases left unmatched: 6. The germline gives CDR1 LGHNA, CDR2 YSLEER. As regards this clone: Its cognate antigen is unknown.

The sequence derives from a man between 18 and 35 years old in good health. Material: naive CD4+ T cells sorted from blood. The subset: CD45RA+ positively selected. The gene calls are TRBV4-3 and TRBJ2-5, with 15 bases that match TRBD2. In DNA, the CDR3 is TGCGCCAGCAGCCAAGAATTCGGACTAGCGGGAGGGGGAGAGACCCAGTACTTC. The encoded protein is CASSQEFGLAGGGETQYF.